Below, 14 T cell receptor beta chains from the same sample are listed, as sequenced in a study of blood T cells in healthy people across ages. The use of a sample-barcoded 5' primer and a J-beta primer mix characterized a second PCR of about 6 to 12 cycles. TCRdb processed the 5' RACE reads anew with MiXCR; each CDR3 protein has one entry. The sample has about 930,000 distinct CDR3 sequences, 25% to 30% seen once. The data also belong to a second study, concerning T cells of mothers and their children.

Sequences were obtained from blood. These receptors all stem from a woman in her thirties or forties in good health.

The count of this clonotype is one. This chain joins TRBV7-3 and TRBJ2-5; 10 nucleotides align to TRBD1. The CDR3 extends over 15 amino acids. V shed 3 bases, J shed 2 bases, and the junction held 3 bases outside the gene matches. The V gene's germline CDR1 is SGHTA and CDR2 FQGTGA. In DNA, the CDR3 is TGTGCCAGCAGCTTCTTGGGACAGGGGCAAGAGACCCAGTACTTC. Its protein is CASSFLGQGQETQYF.

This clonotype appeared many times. CDR3 protein: CASSFHRVYEQYF. CDR3 DNA: TGTGCCAGCAGCTTTCACAGGGTCTACGAGCAGTACTTC. The J gene is TRBJ2-7, the V gene TRBV11-2; D may be TRBD1 (6 bases). V lost 3 bases, J lost 3 bases, and 9 bases lay in between. Germline-derived CDR1 and CDR2 are SGHAT and FQNNGV. This CDR3 has 13 amino acids.

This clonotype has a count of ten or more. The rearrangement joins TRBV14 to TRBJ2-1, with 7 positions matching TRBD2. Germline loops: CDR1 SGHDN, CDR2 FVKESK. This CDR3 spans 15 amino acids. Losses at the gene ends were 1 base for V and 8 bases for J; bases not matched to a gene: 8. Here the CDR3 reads CASSQGSRGVYEQFF. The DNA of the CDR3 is TGTGCCAGCAGCCAAGGTTCCCGGGGGGTCTATGAGCAGTTCTTC.

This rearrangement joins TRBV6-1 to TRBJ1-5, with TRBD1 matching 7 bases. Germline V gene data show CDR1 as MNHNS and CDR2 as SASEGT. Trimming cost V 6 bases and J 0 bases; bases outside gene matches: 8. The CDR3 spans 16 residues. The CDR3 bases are TGTGCCAGCAGAATAGGACAGGCACATAGCAATCAGCCCCAGCATTTT. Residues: CASRIGQAHSNQPQHF.

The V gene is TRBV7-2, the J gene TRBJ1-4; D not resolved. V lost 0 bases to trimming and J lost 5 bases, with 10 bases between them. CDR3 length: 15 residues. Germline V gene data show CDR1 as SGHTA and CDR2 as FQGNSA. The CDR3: CASSLAAQRNEKLFF. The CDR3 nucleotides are TGTGCCAGCAGCTTAGCGGCGCAGAGGAATGAAAAACTGTTTTTT.

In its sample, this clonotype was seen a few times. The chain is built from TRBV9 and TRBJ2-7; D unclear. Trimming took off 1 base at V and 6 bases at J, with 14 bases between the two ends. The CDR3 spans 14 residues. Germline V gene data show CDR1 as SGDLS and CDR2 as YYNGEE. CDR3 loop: CASSVYSSSLEQYF. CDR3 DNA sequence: TGTGCCAGCAGCGTATATAGTTCCTCCCTCGAGCAGTACTTC.

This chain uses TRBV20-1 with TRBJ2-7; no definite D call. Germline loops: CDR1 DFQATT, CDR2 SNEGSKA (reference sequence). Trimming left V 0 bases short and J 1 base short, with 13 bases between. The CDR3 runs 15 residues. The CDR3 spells CSARDPRQASYEQYF. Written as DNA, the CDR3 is TGCAGTGCTAGAGATCCCCGGCAGGCGTCCTACGAGCAGTACTTC.

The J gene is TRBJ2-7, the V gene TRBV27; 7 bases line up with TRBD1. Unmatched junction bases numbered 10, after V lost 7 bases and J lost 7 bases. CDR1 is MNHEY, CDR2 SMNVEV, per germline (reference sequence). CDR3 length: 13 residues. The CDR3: CASKFDRAGEQYF. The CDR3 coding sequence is TGTGCCAGCAAATTCGACAGGGCTGGGGAGCAGTACTTC.

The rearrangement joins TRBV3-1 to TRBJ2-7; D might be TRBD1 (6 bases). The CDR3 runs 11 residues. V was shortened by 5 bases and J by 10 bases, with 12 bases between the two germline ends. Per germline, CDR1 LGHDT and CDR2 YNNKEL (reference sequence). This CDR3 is CASSSYGTQYF. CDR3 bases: TGTGCCAGCAGCTCCTACGGGACACAGTACTTC.

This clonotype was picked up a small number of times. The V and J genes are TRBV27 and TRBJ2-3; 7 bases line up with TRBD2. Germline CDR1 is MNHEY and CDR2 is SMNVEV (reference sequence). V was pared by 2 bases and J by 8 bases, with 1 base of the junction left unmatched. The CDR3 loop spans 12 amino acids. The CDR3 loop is CASSLAGVTQYF. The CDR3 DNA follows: TGTGCCAGCAGTTTAGCGGGGGTTACGCAGTATTTT.

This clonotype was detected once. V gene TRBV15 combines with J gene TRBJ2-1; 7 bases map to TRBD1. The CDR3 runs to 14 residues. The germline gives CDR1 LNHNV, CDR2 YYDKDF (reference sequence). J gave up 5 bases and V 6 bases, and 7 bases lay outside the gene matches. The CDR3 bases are TGTGCCACCAGGCCGACAGGGTTGGACAATGAGCAGTTCTTC. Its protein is CATRPTGLDNEQFF.

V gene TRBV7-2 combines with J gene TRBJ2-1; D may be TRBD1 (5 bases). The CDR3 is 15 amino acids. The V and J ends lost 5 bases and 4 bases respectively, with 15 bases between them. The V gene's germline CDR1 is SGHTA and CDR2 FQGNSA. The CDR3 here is CASSVTGDFYNEQFF. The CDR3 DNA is TGTGCCAGCAGCGTCACAGGAGATTTTTACAATGAGCAGTTCTTC.

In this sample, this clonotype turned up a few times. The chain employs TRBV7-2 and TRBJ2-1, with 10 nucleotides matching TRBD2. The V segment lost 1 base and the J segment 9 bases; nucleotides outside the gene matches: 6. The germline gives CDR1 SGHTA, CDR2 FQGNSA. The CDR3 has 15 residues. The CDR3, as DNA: TGTGCCAGCAGCTTAGAAGCGGGGGGGCCTGTTGAGCAGTTCTTC. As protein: CASSLEAGGPVEQFF.

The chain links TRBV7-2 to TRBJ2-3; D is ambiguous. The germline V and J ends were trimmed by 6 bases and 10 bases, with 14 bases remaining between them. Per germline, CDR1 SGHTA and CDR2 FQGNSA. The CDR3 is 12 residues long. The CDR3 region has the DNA TGTGCCAGCAGGTCCGCCTCAGAGGCGCAGTATTTT. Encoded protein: CASRSASEAQYF.